The entry below describes one TCR beta chain. The antigen is not known. The data were produced by immunoSEQ multiplex PCR, yet TCRdb's version contains in-frame clones alone and is incomplete. The sample gives approximately 420,000 clones, approximately 87% of which show up once; approximately 4% is in the top ten. V shed 4 bases, J shed 0 bases, and the junction held 7 bases outside the gene matches. The CDR3 has 16 amino acids. Germline lookup yields CDR1 SGHRS and CDR2 YFSETQ. The sample is drawn from a study of Ad26.COV2.S vaccination and SARS-CoV-2 variants. Across the study: Donor got 5x10^10 or 1x10^11 viral particles of Ad26.COV2.S.

Study-level points and caveats: Possibly, TCR breadth and depth analyses underestimated total T cell responses. Placebo and vaccine recipients had non-spike TCR breadth that was similar.

Treatment given: over 15 received Ad26.COV2.S at low or high dose, single or two shots; roughly five received placebo; per-sample allocation not given. At day 63 after the first vaccine or placebo injection, samples were drawn. A Boston donor was an adult aged 18-55 years. This TCR derives from a person aged 18-65 years who received the Ad26.COV2.S COVID-19 vaccine or a placebo. Here the sequenced sample was peripheral blood, taken in a trial of Ad26.COV2.S vaccine versus placebo. The chain links TRBV5-1 to TRBJ2-7; 10 nucleotides align to TRBD2. The CDR3 DNA is TGCGCCAGCAGCCAATCTAGCGGGGGCAGCTCCTACGAGCAGTACTTC. Translating it yields CASSQSSGGSSYEQYF. Variable domain in full (rest from reference TRBV5-1 and TRBJ2-7): KAGVTQTPRYLIKTRGQQVTLSCSPISGHRSVSWYQQTPGQGLQFLFEYFSETQRNKGNFPGRFSGRQFSNSRSEMNVSTLELGDSALYLCASSQSSGGSSYEQYFGPGTRLTVT.